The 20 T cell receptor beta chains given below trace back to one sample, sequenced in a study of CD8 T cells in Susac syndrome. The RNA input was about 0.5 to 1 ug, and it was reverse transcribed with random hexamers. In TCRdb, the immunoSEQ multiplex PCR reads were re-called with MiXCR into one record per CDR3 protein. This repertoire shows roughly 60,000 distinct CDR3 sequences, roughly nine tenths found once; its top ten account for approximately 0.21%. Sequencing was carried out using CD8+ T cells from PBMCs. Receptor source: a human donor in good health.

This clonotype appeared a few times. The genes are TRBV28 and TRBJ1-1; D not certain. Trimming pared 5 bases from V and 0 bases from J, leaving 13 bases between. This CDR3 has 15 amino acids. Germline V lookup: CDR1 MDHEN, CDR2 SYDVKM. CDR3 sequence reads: CASSVVRLMNTEAFF. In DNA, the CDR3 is TGTGCCAGCAGTGTCGTCCGCCTCATGAACACTGAAGCTTTCTTT.

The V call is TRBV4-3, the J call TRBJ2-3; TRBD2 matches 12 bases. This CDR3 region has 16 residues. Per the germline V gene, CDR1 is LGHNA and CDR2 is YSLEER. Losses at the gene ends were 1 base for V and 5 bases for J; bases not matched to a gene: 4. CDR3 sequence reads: CASSQVASGGEDTQYF. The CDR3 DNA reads TGCGCCAGCAGCCAAGTAGCTAGCGGGGGGGAAGATACGCAGTATTTT.

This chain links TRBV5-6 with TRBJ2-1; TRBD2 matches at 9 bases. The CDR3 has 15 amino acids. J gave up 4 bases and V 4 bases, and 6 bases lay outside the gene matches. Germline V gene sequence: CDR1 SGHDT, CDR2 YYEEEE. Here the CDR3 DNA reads TGTGCCAGCAGCCCCGGACTAGCGCAGTACAATGAGCAGTTCTTC. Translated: CASSPGLAQYNEQFF.

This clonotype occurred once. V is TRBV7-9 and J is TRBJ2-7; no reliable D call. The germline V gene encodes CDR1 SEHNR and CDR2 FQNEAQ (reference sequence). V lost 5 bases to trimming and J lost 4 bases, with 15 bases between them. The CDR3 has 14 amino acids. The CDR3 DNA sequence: TGTGCCAGCAGCGGGCGGACGGTTGCTTACGAGCAGTACTTC. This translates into CASSGRTVAYEQYF.

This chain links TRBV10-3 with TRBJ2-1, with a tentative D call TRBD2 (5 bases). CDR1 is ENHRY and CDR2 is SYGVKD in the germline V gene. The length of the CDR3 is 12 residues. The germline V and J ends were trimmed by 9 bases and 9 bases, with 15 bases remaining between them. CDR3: CAITSSFTEQFF. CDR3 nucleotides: TGTGCCATTACATCTAGCTTCACTGAGCAGTTCTTC.

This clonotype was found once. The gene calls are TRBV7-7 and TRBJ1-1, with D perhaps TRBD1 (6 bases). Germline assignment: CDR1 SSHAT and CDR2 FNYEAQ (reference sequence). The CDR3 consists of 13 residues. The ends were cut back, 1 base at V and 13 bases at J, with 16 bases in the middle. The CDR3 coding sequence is TGTGCCAGCAGCTTAGAATTGGGGGACAAGGTTTTCTTT. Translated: CASSLELGDKVFF. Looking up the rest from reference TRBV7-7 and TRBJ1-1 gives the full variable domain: GAGVSQSPRYKVTKRGQDVTLRCDPISSHATLYWYQQALGQGPEFLTYFNYEAQPDKSGLPSDRFSAERPEGSISTLTIQRTEQRDSAMYRCASSLELGDKVFFGQGTRLTVV.

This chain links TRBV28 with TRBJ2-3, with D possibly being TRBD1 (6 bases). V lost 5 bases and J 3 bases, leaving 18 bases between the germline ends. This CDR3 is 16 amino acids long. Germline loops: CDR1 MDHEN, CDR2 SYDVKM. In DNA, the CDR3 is TGTGCCAGCAGTCCGCCATACAGGGTGTCGACAGATACGCAGTATTTT. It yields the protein CASSPPYRVSTDTQYF.

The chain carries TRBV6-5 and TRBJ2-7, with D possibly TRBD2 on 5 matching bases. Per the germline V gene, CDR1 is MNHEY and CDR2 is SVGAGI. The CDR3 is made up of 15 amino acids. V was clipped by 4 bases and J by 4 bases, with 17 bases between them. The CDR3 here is CASSWGEGIRYEQYF. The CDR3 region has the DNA TGTGCCAGCAGTTGGGGTGAGGGTATAAGGTACGAGCAGTACTTC.

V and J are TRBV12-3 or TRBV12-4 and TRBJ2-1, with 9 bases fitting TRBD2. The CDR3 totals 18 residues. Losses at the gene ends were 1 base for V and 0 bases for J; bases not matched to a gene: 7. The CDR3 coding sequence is TGTGCCAGCAGTTTAGGGGGCGGGGGGGCTAGCTCCTACAATGAGCAGTTCTTC. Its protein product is CASSLGGGGASSYNEQFF.

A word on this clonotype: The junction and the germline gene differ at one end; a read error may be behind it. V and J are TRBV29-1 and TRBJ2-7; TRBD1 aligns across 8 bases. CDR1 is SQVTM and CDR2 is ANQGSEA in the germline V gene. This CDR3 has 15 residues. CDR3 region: CSVEIRTGHSYVQYF. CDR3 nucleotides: TGCAGCGTTGAAATCAGGACAGGGCACTCCTACGTGCAGTACTTC.

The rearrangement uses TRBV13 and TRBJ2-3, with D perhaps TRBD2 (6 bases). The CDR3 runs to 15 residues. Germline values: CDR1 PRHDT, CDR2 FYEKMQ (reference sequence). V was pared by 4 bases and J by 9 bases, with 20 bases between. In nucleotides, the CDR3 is TGTGCCAGCAGCTCGACACGGGGGTTACACGGCACGCAGTATTTT. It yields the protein CASSSTRGLHGTQYF.

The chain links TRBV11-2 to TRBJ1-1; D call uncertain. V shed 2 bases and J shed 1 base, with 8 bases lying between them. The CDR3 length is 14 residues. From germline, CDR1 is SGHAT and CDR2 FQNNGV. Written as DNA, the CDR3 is TGTGCCAGCAGCTTAAGCGAGGGGAACACTGAAGCTTTCTTT. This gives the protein CASSLSEGNTEAFF.

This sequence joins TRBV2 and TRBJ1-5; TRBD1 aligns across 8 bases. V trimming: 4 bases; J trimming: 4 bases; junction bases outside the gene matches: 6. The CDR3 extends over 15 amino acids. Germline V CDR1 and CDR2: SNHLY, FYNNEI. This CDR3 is CASSGWGQVNQPQHF. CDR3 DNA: TGTGCCAGCAGTGGGTGGGGACAGGTTAATCAGCCCCAGCATTTT.

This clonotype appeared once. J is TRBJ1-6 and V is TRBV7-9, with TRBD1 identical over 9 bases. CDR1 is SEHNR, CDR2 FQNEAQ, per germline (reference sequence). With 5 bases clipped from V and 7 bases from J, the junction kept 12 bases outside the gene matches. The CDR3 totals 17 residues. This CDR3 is CASSTTEQGARNSPLHF. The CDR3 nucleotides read TGTGCCAGCAGCACTACGGAACAGGGGGCGAGGAATTCACCCCTCCACTTT.

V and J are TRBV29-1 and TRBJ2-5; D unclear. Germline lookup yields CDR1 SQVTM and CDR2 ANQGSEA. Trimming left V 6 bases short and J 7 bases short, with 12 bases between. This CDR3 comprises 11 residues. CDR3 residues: CSVVTLGTQYF. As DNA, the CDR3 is TGCAGCGTGGTTACATTGGGGACCCAGTACTTC.

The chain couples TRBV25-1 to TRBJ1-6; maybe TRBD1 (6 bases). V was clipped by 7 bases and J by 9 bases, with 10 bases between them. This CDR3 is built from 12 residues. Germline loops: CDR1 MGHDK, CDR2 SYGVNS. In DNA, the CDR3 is TGTGCCAGCAACCAGGGGCGTTCACCCCTCCACTTT. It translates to CASNQGRSPLHF.

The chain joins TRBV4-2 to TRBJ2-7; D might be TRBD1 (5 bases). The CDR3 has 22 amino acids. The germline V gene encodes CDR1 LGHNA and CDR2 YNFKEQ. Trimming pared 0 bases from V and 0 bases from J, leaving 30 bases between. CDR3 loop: CASSQEPGLPGHRSSSSYEQYF. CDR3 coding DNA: TGTGCCAGCAGCCAAGAGCCAGGTTTACCGGGTCACAGGTCCTCCAGCTCCTACGAGCAGTACTTC.

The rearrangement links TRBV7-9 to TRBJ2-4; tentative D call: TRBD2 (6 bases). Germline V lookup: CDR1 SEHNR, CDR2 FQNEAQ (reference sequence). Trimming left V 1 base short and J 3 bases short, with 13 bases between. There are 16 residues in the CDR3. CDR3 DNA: TGTGCCAGCAGCTTAGATGGAGAGGAGGGCAAAAACATTCAGTACTTC. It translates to CASSLDGEEGKNIQYF.

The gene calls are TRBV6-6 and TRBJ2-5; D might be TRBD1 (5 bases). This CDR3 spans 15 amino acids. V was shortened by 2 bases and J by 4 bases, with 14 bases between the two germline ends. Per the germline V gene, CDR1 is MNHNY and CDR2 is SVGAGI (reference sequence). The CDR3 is CASSYRQGTRETQYF. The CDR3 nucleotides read TGTGCCAGCAGTTACCGCCAGGGAACCCGAGAGACCCAGTACTTC.

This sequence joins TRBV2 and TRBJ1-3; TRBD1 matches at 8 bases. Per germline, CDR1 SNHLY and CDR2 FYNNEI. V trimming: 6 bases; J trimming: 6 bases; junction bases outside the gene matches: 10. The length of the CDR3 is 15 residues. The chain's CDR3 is CASRLDRAAENTIYF. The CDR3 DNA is TGTGCCAGCAGATTGGACAGGGCGGCGGAAAACACCATATATTTT.